Below, 6 T cell receptor beta chains from the same sample are listed, as sequenced in a study of CXCR3-negative and CXCR3-positive naive CD8 T cells (dated by TCRdb to about 2019). The data were produced on a NextSeq 550. The Human TCR Profiling Kit (MiLaboratory) was used to make UMI-labeled 5' RACE TRB cDNA libraries. After reprocessing by TCRdb, each CDR3 protein sequence is one entry, and no DNA is given. The table for this sample lists 130,000 to 150,000 distinct CDR3 sequences. The ten largest clonotypes hold about 0.27% of the sample. These receptors have no identified antigens. Broader findings and caveats from the paper: Compared with CXCR3-negative naive cells, CXCR3-positive naive cells had TRB CDR3s with higher hydrophobicity (lower Kidera factor 4), lower energy, and higher strength and volume indices.

Sequencing was carried out using naive CXCR3+ CD8+ T cells from blood. This sample's cell subset or site label indicates: CD45RO-CCR7+CD27+CD95- naive CD8+ T cells expressing CXCR3 (TNR3+). Source of these receptors: a human donor in good health. Some clones in this sample may be carry-over from other donors' samples.

The V call is TRBV29-1, the J call TRBJ2-7; TCRdb's D call, TRBD2, is unchecked because there is no DNA. CDR1 and CDR2 (germline): SQVTM, ANQGSEA. The CDR3 is 13 residues long. CDR3 protein: CSVEVGPDGEQYF.

The V and J genes are TRBV15 and TRBJ1-2; TCRdb calls TRBD1, which cannot be checked without DNA. Per the germline V gene, CDR1 is LNHNV and CDR2 is YYDKDF (reference sequence). The CDR3 contains 13 residues. The CDR3 region is CATSRGSSGGYTF.

V and J are TRBV5-5 and TRBJ2-1; TCRdb designates TRBD2, a call that cannot be tested without DNA. CDR1 and CDR2 from the germline V gene are SGHKS and YYEKEE (reference sequence). The CDR3 extends over 18 amino acids. The CDR3 sequence is CASSPLGGQGFRDNEQFF.

The chain has TRBV9 and TRBJ1-1. The germline V gene encodes CDR1 SGDLS and CDR2 YYNGEE. The CDR3 loop spans 13 amino acids. The CDR3 is CASSVAAGTEAFF.

The chain has TRBV7-9 and TRBJ2-1; the TCRdb call, TRBD1, lacks DNA for checking. CDR3 length: 15 amino acids. The germline V gene encodes CDR1 SEHNR and CDR2 FQNEAQ (reference sequence). The CDR3 sequence is CASGGGESTYNEQFF.

The rearrangement joins TRBV5-1 to TRBJ1-6. The germline gives CDR1 SGHRS, CDR2 YFSETQ. The CDR3 loop spans 15 amino acids. CDR3 amino acids: CASSYGEGLDSPLHF.